Shown below are 17 T cell receptor beta chains from a single sample sequenced in a study of CD8+ T cells in alopecia areata (dated by TCRdb to the late 2010s). The method was the immunoSEQ multiplex PCR assay. RNA was extracted from all samples and reverse transcribed into cDNA as template for TCR sequencing. TCRdb mirrors the immuneACCESS table, restricted to in-frame sequences. Some clones are absent from its copies; in checked studies, under half trace to an unresolved V gene, and the reason for the others is unknown. Recorded for this sample are some 170,000 clones; roughly 58% of them occurred a single time. The leading ten clones occupy approximately 16% of the sample. The treatment or condition label here, explained by the study, means: oral pan-JAK inhibitor, 5-10 mg twice daily. Sequences were derived from CD4+ T cells sorted from blood, sampled at approximately week 61, from a patient treated with tofacitinib. The receptors stem from a human donor with alopecia areata.

This clone was seen more than once but under ten times. This sequence joins TRBV29-1 and TRBJ2-7; 8 bases map to TRBD1. Germline-derived CDR1 and CDR2 are SQVTM and ANQGSEA. This CDR3 comprises 14 residues. The ends lost 3 bases at V and 4 bases at J; junction bases unmatched: 8. The CDR3 DNA reads TGCAGCGTTGACAACGCAGGGGGCGGTTACGAGCAGTACTTC. Its translation is CSVDNAGGGYEQYF.

V is TRBV9 and J is TRBJ2-5; TRBD2 agrees at 10 bases. V shed 2 bases, J shed 5 bases, and the junction held 6 bases outside the gene matches. CDR1 is SGDLS, CDR2 YYNGEE, per germline. The CDR3 covers 15 residues. CDR3 coding DNA: TGTGCCAGCAGCGTCAGCGGGGGGGCCCGGGAGACCCAGTACTTC. Amino acid sequence: CASSVSGGARETQYF.

The V and J genes are TRBV29-1 and TRBJ1-1; D is unresolved. This CDR3 has 15 amino acids. With 2 bases removed from V and 3 bases from J, the gap between germline ends came to 16 bases. Germline lookup yields CDR1 SQVTM and CDR2 ANQGSEA. CDR3 sequence (DNA): TGCAGCGTTGAAACCCTACTAAGGGAGGACACTGAAGCTTTCTTT. Its protein is CSVETLLREDTEAFF.

The chain joins TRBV6-5 to TRBJ2-7; 9 bases match TRBD2. CDR3 length: 15 residues. Losses at the gene ends were 6 bases for V and 3 bases for J; bases not matched to a gene: 9. Germline V CDR1 and CDR2: MNHEY, SVGAGI. Here the CDR3 DNA reads TGTGCCAGCAGGACCGCTAGCGGGGCTAACTACGAGCAGTACTTC. It is translated as CASRTASGANYEQYF.

This clone was seen a few times. The chain recombines TRBV6-5 with TRBJ1-6; 10 nucleotides line up with TRBD1. Per germline, CDR1 MNHEY and CDR2 SVGAGI. CDR3 size: 14 residues. With 7 bases clipped from V and 7 bases from J, the junction kept 4 bases outside the gene matches. The DNA for the CDR3 is TGTGCCAGCACCCTGACAGGGGGCAATTCACCCCTCCACTTT. It yields the protein CASTLTGGNSPLHF.

CDR3 sequence (DNA): TGTGCCAGCAGTAGCGCTAGGAGCCAGTACTTC. Encoded protein: CASSSARSQYF. J is TRBJ2-4 and V is TRBV2; no reliable D call. The CDR3 has 11 amino acids. Trimming removed 5 bases at V and 13 bases at J, with 12 bases between. Germline CDR1 and CDR2: SNHLY and FYNNEI.

Only one count was recorded for this clone. The V call is TRBV5-1, the J call TRBJ2-5; TRBD1 aligns across 8 bases. Germline V gene sequence: CDR1 SGHRS, CDR2 YFSETQ. Trimming at V came to 4 bases and at J to 5 bases, leaving 13 bases not matched to a gene. The length of the CDR3 is 16 residues. This chain's CDR3 is CASSPNPRGQGETQYF. CDR3 DNA sequence: TGCGCCAGCAGCCCAAATCCCAGGGGGCAGGGTGAGACCCAGTACTTC.

There are a few counts of this clone. The V and J genes are TRBV28 and TRBJ2-7, with 8 bases identical to TRBD2. The germline V gene has CDR1 MDHEN and CDR2 SYDVKM. The CDR3 contains 15 residues. J lost 3 bases, V lost 6 bases, and 10 bases had no gene match. The CDR3: CASSLLPGGHYEQYF. The CDR3 DNA reads as TGTGCCAGCAGCCTACTCCCGGGGGGGCACTACGAGCAGTACTTC.

V gene TRBV19 combines with J gene TRBJ2-5; possible D gene TRBD1, 6 bases. The V gene's germline CDR1 is LNHDA and CDR2 SQIVND (reference sequence). CDR3 size: 16 residues. The V gene lost 4 bases and the J gene lost 2 bases, with 17 bases spanning the gap. CDR3 bases: TGTGCCAGTAGTACCACACAGGGAAGAGGGCAAGAGACCCAGTACTTC. It codes for CASSTTQGRGQETQYF.

With regard to this clone: Germline is not matched at one junction end, which may reflect a read error. The CDR3 region is CSVARDGKSTDMQYF. CDR3 bases: TGCAGCGTTGCGAGGGACGGGAAATCCACAGATATGCAGTATTTT. V gene TRBV29-1 combines with J gene TRBJ2-3, with D tentatively TRBD1 or TRBD2 (5 bases each). CDR1 SQVTM and CDR2 ANQGSEA come from the germline V gene. The CDR3 loop spans 15 amino acids.

This clone came up many times. The rearrangement joins TRBV12-5 to TRBJ1-1; unclear D gene. Trimming removed 5 bases from V and 0 bases from J, with 13 bases in between. The germline V gene has CDR1 LGHNT and CDR2 FRNRAP. CDR3 size: 15 residues. CDR3 amino acids: CASGGAGPMNTEAFF. In DNA, the CDR3 is TGTGCTAGTGGTGGAGCAGGACCTATGAACACTGAAGCTTTCTTT.

V and J are TRBV6-1 and TRBJ2-7, with unresolved D. The CDR3 is made up of 13 amino acids. In germline, CDR1 is MNHNS, CDR2 SASEGT. Trimming shortened V by 3 bases and J by 9 bases, and 15 bases separated the two germline ends. The CDR3 region is CASSDVLPPGQYF. CDR3 DNA: TGTGCCAGCAGTGACGTTCTGCCTCCGGGGCAGTACTTC.

The genes are TRBV30 and TRBJ1-2; D remains ambiguous. CDR3 size: 12 residues. CDR1 is GTSNPN and CDR2 is SVGIG in the germline V gene (reference sequence). With 2 bases removed from V and 2 bases from J, the gap between germline ends came to 6 bases. CDR3 amino acids: CAWSHINYGYTF. CDR3 sequence (DNA): TGTGCCTGGAGTCACATAAACTATGGCTACACCTTC.

The gene calls are TRBV29-1 and TRBJ1-1; no firm D call. The CDR3 consists of 15 residues. CDR1 is SQVTM and CDR2 is ANQGSEA in the germline V gene. V was cut by 3 bases and J by 3 bases, with 17 bases left in between. CDR3 amino acids: CSVEAPRQRYTEAFF. In nucleotides, the CDR3 is TGCAGCGTTGAGGCCCCTCGGCAGCGGTACACTGAAGCTTTCTTT.

The gene calls are TRBV6-5 and TRBJ1-5, with a tentative D call TRBD1 (5 bases). Germline V lookup: CDR1 MNHEY, CDR2 SVGAGI. The CDR3 is 15 residues long. V shed 5 bases and J shed 1 base, with 12 bases lying between them. In DNA form, the CDR3 reads TGTGCCAGCAGTCGACTTGGGGGGAGCAATCAGCCCCAGCATTTT. This gives the protein CASSRLGGSNQPQHF.

This clone was detected a few times. The rearrangement links TRBV29-1 to TRBJ2-1; TRBD1 aligns across 9 bases. V was pared by 2 bases and J by 6 bases, with 11 bases of the junction left unmatched. Germline CDR1 SQVTM, CDR2 ANQGSEA. The CDR3 is 16 amino acids. CDR3 loop: CSVERADRGAPNEQFF. As DNA, the CDR3 is TGCAGCGTTGAAAGGGCAGACAGGGGGGCTCCCAATGAGCAGTTCTTC.

V usage is TRBV10-3 and J usage is TRBJ1-2; D not resolved. V lost 3 bases, J lost 5 bases, and 10 bases lay in between. Germline assignment: CDR1 ENHRY and CDR2 SYGVKD. This CDR3 comprises 13 residues. Written as DNA, the CDR3 is TGTGCCATCAGTGATATCGAAGATTATGGCTACACCTTC. This translates into CAISDIEDYGYTF.